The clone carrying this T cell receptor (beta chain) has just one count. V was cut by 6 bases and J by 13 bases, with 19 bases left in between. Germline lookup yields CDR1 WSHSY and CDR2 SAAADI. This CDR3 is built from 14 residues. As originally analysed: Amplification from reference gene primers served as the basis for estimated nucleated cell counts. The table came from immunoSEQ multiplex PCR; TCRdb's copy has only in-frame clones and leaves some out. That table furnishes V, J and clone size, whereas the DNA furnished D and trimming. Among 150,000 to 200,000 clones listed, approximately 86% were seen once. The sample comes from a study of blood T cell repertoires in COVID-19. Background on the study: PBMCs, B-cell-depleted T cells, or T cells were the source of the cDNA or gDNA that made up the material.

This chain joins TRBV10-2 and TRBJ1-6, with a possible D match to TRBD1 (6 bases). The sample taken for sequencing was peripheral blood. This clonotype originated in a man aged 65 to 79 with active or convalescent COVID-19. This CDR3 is CASRAGAAGVPLHF. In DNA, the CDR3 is TGCGCCAGCAGAGCAGGGGCCGCGGGGGTTCCCCTCCACTTT.